The present T cell receptor beta chain was sequenced within a study of T-cell reconstitution after alpha-beta-depleted transplantation in children. Study-level points and caveats: Surviving recipient T cells and thymic progenitors underlay high day-60 TCRbeta diversity in some patients. At the one-year point after transplant, T-cell counts and TCRbeta diversity were found to come mostly from T cells that had been newly produced. Reportedly, roughly two months post-transplant, alpha-beta T cells arose from several hundred expanded graft clones.

Using unique molecular identifiers, the investigators prepared the TCRbeta library. In TCRdb, the PCR reads were re-called with MiXCR into one record per CDR3 protein. The sample has some 200,000 distinct CDR3 sequences, around 5.9% seen once. The CDR3 has 15 amino acids. The V gene lost 1 base and the J gene lost 2 bases, with 12 bases spanning the gap. Germline-derived CDR1 and CDR2 are SGHVS and FQNEAQ. Ten or more counts support this clonotype. Its target is not known. This TCR derives from a girl less than two years old with combined immunodeficiency, due to receive a stem cell transplant. The chain uses TRBV7-8 and TRBJ2-7; D is perhaps TRBD1 (6 bases). The specimen was PBMCs, collected before TCRalphabeta/CD19-depleted stem cell transplant. DNA of the CDR3: TGTGCCAGCAGCTTAGTTTCAGGGGCCGCCTACGAGCAGTACTTC. Its protein product is CASSLVSGAAYEQYF.